Following are 17 T cell receptor beta chains from one sample sequenced in a study of T cells in Graves' hyperthyroidism and ophthalmopathy. It was RNA transcripts that yielded the amplified TCR beta CDR3 regions. During a first-round RT-PCR of the TCR CDR3, the HTBI primer set was used. Each CDR3 protein is one row after TCRdb ran MiXCR on the multiplex PCR reads. Among 490,000 or so distinct CDR3 sequences, around 20% were seen once, and the ten largest hold less than 55%. Sequences were obtained from blood. These receptors originate from a man aged 35-49 years with Graves' ophthalmopathy.

This clonotype has a handful of counts. The chain uses TRBV20-1 and TRBJ2-3, with 11 nucleotides matching TRBD2. This CDR3 is 15 amino acids long. Trimming took 2 bases from V and 2 from J; bases not matched to a gene: 3. Germline CDR1 reads DFQATT; CDR2 reads SNEGSKA (reference sequence). CDR3 in DNA: TGCAGTGCTAGACCGGGACTAGCGGCCACAGATACGCAGTATTTT. It specifies CSARPGLAATDTQYF.

The DNA of the CDR3 is TGTGCCAGCACCAGGTCCCCGACAGGGTACAATGAGCAGTTCTTC. It is translated as CASTRSPTGYNEQFF. The rearrangement joins TRBV6-1 to TRBJ2-1, with 7 nucleotides matching TRBD1. With 7 bases clipped from V and 4 bases from J, the junction kept 10 bases outside the gene matches. Germline CDR1 is MNHNS and CDR2 is SASEGT. The CDR3 totals 15 residues.

This clonotype showed up many times. The genes are TRBV7-6 and TRBJ2-1, with TRBD2 matching 13 bases. CDR1 and CDR2 (germline): SGHVS, FNYEAQ. V trimming: 6 bases; J trimming: 5 bases; junction bases outside the gene matches: 7. The CDR3 covers 16 residues. CDR3: CASSSSGTSGNNEQFF. CDR3 DNA sequence: TGTGCCAGCAGTTCCTCCGGGACTAGCGGGAACAATGAGCAGTTCTTC.

This clonotype was seen only a few times. The rearrangement uses TRBV5-5 and TRBJ2-3; 7 positions agree with TRBD2. V trimming: 3 bases; J trimming: 2 bases; junction bases outside the gene matches: 6. The CDR3 loop spans 15 amino acids. CDR1 and CDR2 from the germline V gene are SGHKS and YYEKEE (reference sequence). CDR3 coding DNA: TGTGCCAGCAGCTACTTGCTAGCGGACACAGATACGCAGTATTTT. Residues: CASSYLLADTDTQYF. Full variable domain (missing parts from reference TRBV5-5 and TRBJ2-3): DAGVTQSPTHLIKTRGQQVTLRCSPISGHKSVSWYQQVLGQGPQFIFQYYEKEERGRGNFPDRFSARQFPNYSSELNVNALLLGDSALYLCASSYLLADTDTQYFGPGTRLTVL.

The chain links TRBV4-3 to TRBJ1-1; 7 nucleotides match TRBD1. The J segment lost 1 base and the V segment lost 3 bases, leaving 5 bases of the junction unmatched. Germline CDR1 and CDR2: LGHNA and YSLEER. CDR3 length: 15 residues. The CDR3 bases are TGCGCCAGCAGCCAGACCAGGGGGGGGAACACTGAAGCTTTCTTT. This encodes CASSQTRGGNTEAFF.

V gene TRBV7-2 combines with J gene TRBJ2-7; possible D gene TRBD2, 6 bases. Trimming took 5 bases from V and 4 from J, leaving 12 bases between them. The CDR3 is made up of 13 amino acids. The germline V gene encodes CDR1 SGHTA and CDR2 FQGNSA. CDR3 nucleotides: TGTGCCAGCAGCGCGGGACGTCAGTACGAGCAGTACTTC. This codes for CASSAGRQYEQYF.

The chain uses TRBV7-9 and TRBJ1-2, with D unresolved. Germline lookup yields CDR1 SEHNR and CDR2 FQNEAQ (reference sequence). This CDR3 region has 14 residues. With 5 bases removed from V and 2 bases from J, the gap between germline ends came to 12 bases. The chain's CDR3 is CASSIQHDNYGYTF. The CDR3 nucleotides are TGTGCCAGCAGCATACAACATGACAACTATGGCTACACCTTC.

In its sample, this clonotype was seen a few times. The chain couples TRBV25-1 to TRBJ2-5; unclear D gene. The CDR3 extends over 15 amino acids. V lost 1 base and J lost 2, with 11 bases in between. Germline-derived CDR1 and CDR2 are MGHDK and SYGVNS. CDR3 sequence: CASSEFRTEQETQYF. The CDR3 DNA sequence: TGTGCCAGCAGTGAATTCCGTACCGAACAAGAGACCCAGTACTTC.

This chain uses TRBV7-2 with TRBJ2-1, with TRBD2 matching 13 bases. The CDR3 runs 19 residues. J was trimmed by 5 bases and V by 8 bases; bases with no gene match: 18. Germline V gene data show CDR1 as SGHTA and CDR2 as FQGNSA. The CDR3 DNA sequence: TGTGCCAGCGGATACCCCCCTACCGGGACTAGCGGGATAAACAATGAGCAGTTCTTC. Protein product: CASGYPPTGTSGINNEQFF.

This clonotype was found many times. The rearrangement links TRBV5-1 to TRBJ2-1; TRBD2 matches at 8 bases. Trimming took 4 bases from V and 12 from J; bases not matched to a gene: 18. Germline V gene sequence: CDR1 SGHRS, CDR2 YFSETQ. This CDR3 region has 16 residues. The DNA of the CDR3 is TGCGCCAGCAGCCTTGTGATGGGACTAGGAGCGGGCGGGCAGTTCTTC. Translating gives CASSLVMGLGAGGQFF.

This clonotype has only a few counts. This chain uses TRBV3-1 with TRBJ2-6; D is ambiguous. Germline V gives CDR1 LGHDT, CDR2 YNNKEL (reference sequence). Trimming took 1 base from V and 3 from J, leaving 7 bases between them. The CDR3 runs to 15 residues. The CDR3 here is CASSQGKNGANVLTF. CDR3 nucleotide sequence: TGTGCCAGCAGCCAAGGAAAAAATGGGGCCAACGTCCTGACTTTC.

The chain carries TRBV6-1 and TRBJ2-1, with 8 bases aligning to TRBD1. The trim removed 4 bases at V and 7 bases at J, leaving 9 bases unmatched. CDR3 length equals 15 residues. CDR1 is MNHNS, CDR2 SASEGT, per germline. For the CDR3, the DNA is TGTGCCAGCAGTGTAGGCGGCAGGGGGCTGAATGAGCAGTTCTTC. It yields the protein CASSVGGRGLNEQFF.

The rearrangement uses TRBV4-1 and TRBJ1-2; 7 bases map to TRBD1. This CDR3 has 15 residues. Germline CDR1 is MGHRA and CDR2 is YSYEKL. V was pared by 4 bases and J by 0 bases, with 5 bases of the junction left unmatched. In DNA form, the CDR3 reads TGCGCCAGCAGCCCCCACGGGACAGCTAACTATGGCTACACCTTC. Translating it yields CASSPHGTANYGYTF.

This clonotype has at least ten counts. V is TRBV6-1 and J is TRBJ2-7; TRBD2 is a possible D gene (6 bases). Per germline, CDR1 MNHNS and CDR2 SASEGT. Deletions cut 8 bases from V and 5 bases from J, with 16 bases between. This CDR3 has 13 residues. The CDR3 is CASSPLGGHEQYF. The CDR3 DNA reads TGTGCCAGCTCCCCCTTGGGAGGACACGAGCAGTACTTC.

The genes are TRBV19 and TRBJ1-1; D is unclear. V lost 5 bases and J 0 bases, leaving 7 bases between the germline ends. Germline V gene data show CDR1 as LNHDA and CDR2 as SQIVND (reference sequence). The CDR3 length is 13 residues. The CDR3, as DNA: TGTGCCAGTAGTTGGGAGTTGAACACTGAAGCTTTCTTT. Translating it yields CASSWELNTEAFF.

This clonotype was seen at least ten times. V gene TRBV11-2 combines with J gene TRBJ2-1; no firm D call. The CDR3 length is 11 residues. Trimming took off 10 bases at V and 4 bases at J, with 8 bases between the two ends. The germline gives CDR1 SGHAT, CDR2 FQNNGV. The CDR3 nucleotides are TGTGCCACCCTTTTATACAATGAGCAGTTCTTC. Protein sequence: CATLLYNEQFF.

There are many counts of this clonotype. The chain combines TRBV20-1 with TRBJ2-3; the match to TRBD2 covers 8 bases. V shed 0 bases, J shed 2 bases, and the junction held 7 bases outside the gene matches. Germline V gives CDR1 DFQATT, CDR2 SNEGSKA (reference sequence). CDR3 length: 16 amino acids. The CDR3 sequence: CSARDDQREHTDTQYF. CDR3 DNA sequence: TGCAGTGCTAGAGATGACCAGCGGGAGCACACAGATACGCAGTATTTT.